This T cell receptor (beta chain) derives from a study of blood T cell repertoires in COVID-19. Study-wide context: Samples representing acute and convalescent COVID-19 were sourced from the United States, Italy and Spain.

CDR3 length equals 16 residues. With 6 bases removed from V and 0 bases from J, the gap between germline ends came to 17 bases. Germline CDR1 is MDHEN and CDR2 is SYDVKM. In the authors' methods: Reference gene primer amplification gave estimated nucleated cell counts. Method: immunoSEQ multiplex PCR; TCRdb's copy keeps in-frame clones and lacks some. V and J calls and clone size are copied from that table; D and trimming were computed from the DNA. The sample contains some 74,000 clones, around 80% of which appear only once. This chain uses TRBV28 with TRBJ1-1; D is perhaps TRBD1 (5 bases). The sample taken for sequencing was peripheral blood. The sequence derives from a woman aged 80 or over with active or convalescent COVID-19. The CDR3 loop is CASSSGTTTMNTEAFF. CDR3 in DNA: TGTGCCAGCAGCTCCGGGACTACGACAATGAACACTGAAGCTTTCTTT.